The next 16 T cell receptor beta chains were all read from a single sample in a study of CD8 T cells in Susac syndrome. When the RNA was reverse transcribed, random hexamers were used with an input of roughly 0.45 to 1 ug. Each CDR3 protein is one row after TCRdb ran MiXCR on the immunoSEQ multiplex PCR reads. Here the sample spans approximately 260,000 distinct CDR3 sequences, roughly 95% being singletons. Material: CD4+ T cells from PBMCs. The receptors here all came from a human donor with Susac syndrome.

The V call is TRBV28, the J call TRBJ1-1, with 12 bases lining up with TRBD1. This CDR3 spans 14 amino acids. The V gene end was trimmed by 6 bases and the J gene end by 9 bases; junction bases not matched to a gene: 8. Germline CDR1 is MDHEN and CDR2 is SYDVKM. CDR3 loop: CASSKRDRGRQAFF. CDR3 in DNA: TGTGCCAGCAGCAAAAGGGACAGGGGGCGTCAAGCTTTCTTT.

This clonotype appeared a single time. The chain couples TRBV15 to TRBJ2-3; D gene unclear. The germline V and J ends were trimmed by 4 bases and 0 bases, with 8 bases remaining between them. The length of the CDR3 is 14 residues. CDR1 and CDR2 from the germline V gene are LNHNV and YYDKDF (reference sequence). The DNA for the CDR3 is TGTGCCACCAGCACCACACGAAGCACAGATACGCAGTATTTT. This codes for CATSTTRSTDTQYF.

The gene calls are TRBV6-5 and TRBJ2-3; D gene unclear. The germline V gene has CDR1 MNHEY and CDR2 SVGAGI. This CDR3 has 14 residues. The V and J ends lost 4 bases and 5 bases respectively, with 13 bases between them. DNA for the CDR3: TGTGCCAGCAGTTCTCCCCCTCAAAAAGATACGCAGTATTTT. It codes for CASSSPPQKDTQYF.

The V call is TRBV9, the J call TRBJ2-1; 10 bases are shared with TRBD2. The germline V gene has CDR1 SGDLS and CDR2 YYNGEE. V trimming: 3 bases; J trimming: 2 bases; junction bases outside the gene matches: 2. The CDR3 totals 15 residues. The CDR3 protein is CASSGTSGTYNEQFF. The CDR3 DNA sequence: TGTGCCAGCAGCGGTACTAGCGGGACCTACAATGAGCAGTTCTTC.

This clonotype was observed once. A read error may produce the germline difference seen at one junction end. This chain uses TRBV7-7 with TRBJ2-1; TRBD2 matches 8 bases. CDR1 is SSHAT and CDR2 is FNYEAQ in the germline V gene (reference sequence). The CDR3 loop spans 17 amino acids. CDR3 bases: TGTGCTAGCAGCCCGCCTCTGAGCGGGGGTGACTACAATGAGCAGTTCTTC. Protein sequence: CASSPPLSGGDYNEQFF.

J is TRBJ2-7 and V is TRBV27; 10 bases match TRBD2. V trimming: 5 bases; J trimming: 5 bases; junction bases outside the gene matches: 21. Germline CDR1 MNHEY, CDR2 SMNVEV (reference sequence). The CDR3 has 19 residues. The CDR3 here is CASSHWLALAGAVKDEQYF. In DNA, the CDR3 is TGTGCCAGCAGTCATTGGTTGGCCCTAGCGGGAGCTGTCAAGGACGAGCAGTACTTC.

This chain connects TRBV11-2 to TRBJ2-1; 12 bases are a match to TRBD2. V shed 5 bases, J shed 6 bases, and the junction held 5 bases outside the gene matches. There are 15 residues in the CDR3. CDR1 SGHAT and CDR2 FQNNGV come from the germline V gene. As DNA, the CDR3 is TGTGCCAGCAGCCTGAGGACTAGCGGGACCAATGAGCAGTTCTTC. It encodes CASSLRTSGTNEQFF.

The CDR3 DNA sequence: TGCAGCGTTGAGGGGCAGGGCCATGGCGAGCAGTACTTC. It yields the protein CSVEGQGHGEQYF. The chain has TRBV29-1 and TRBJ2-7; a weak D match, TRBD1 (5 bases). This CDR3 comprises 13 residues. Germline CDR1 is SQVTM and CDR2 is ANQGSEA. V was shortened by 3 bases and J by 6 bases, with 15 bases between the two germline ends.

The rearrangement joins TRBV4-1 to TRBJ1-2, with D uncertain. The CDR3 is 16 amino acids. V was shortened by 0 bases and J by 4 bases, with 15 bases between the two germline ends. Germline V gene sequence: CDR1 MGHRA, CDR2 YSYEKL. The CDR3 nucleotides read TGCGCCAGCAGCCAAGATCAGAACGGAGGAGTCTATGGCTACACCTTC. Translating it yields CASSQDQNGGVYGYTF.

The rearrangement joins TRBV25-1 to TRBJ2-7; 9 positions match TRBD1. This CDR3 has 15 amino acids. V trimming: 2 bases; J trimming: 3 bases; junction bases outside the gene matches: 5. Germline values: CDR1 MGHDK, CDR2 SYGVNS. The CDR3 here is CASSEPGTGLYEQYF. Written as DNA, the CDR3 is TGTGCCAGCAGTGAACCCGGGACAGGGCTCTACGAGCAGTACTTC.

DNA of the CDR3: TGTGCCAGCAGCGTGGGGGCACAGAATCAGCCCCAGCATTTT. Translated: CASSVGAQNQPQHF. This chain connects TRBV5-6 to TRBJ1-5; D is possibly TRBD1 (6 bases). The CDR3 runs 14 residues. V was cut by 4 bases and J by 4 bases, with 12 bases left in between. Looked up from germline, CDR1 is SGHDT and CDR2 is YYEEEE.

V usage is TRBV20-1 and J usage is TRBJ1-4; D ambiguous. Germline loops: CDR1 DFQATT, CDR2 SNEGSKA (reference sequence). Trimming left V 6 bases short and J 4 bases short, with 12 bases between. This CDR3 is built from 13 residues. The CDR3 DNA sequence: TGCAGTGCCCCGGACGGACTTAATGAAAAACTGTTTTTT. Amino acids: CSAPDGLNEKLFF.

Written as DNA, the CDR3 is TGTGCCAGCAGCCCAGGAGCCCTTAATGAAAAACTGTTTTTT. It encodes CASSPGALNEKLFF. The chain has TRBV3-1 and TRBJ1-4; D uncertain. The germline V gene encodes CDR1 LGHDT and CDR2 YNNKEL (reference sequence). The CDR3 runs 14 residues. V was clipped by 4 bases and J by 4 bases, with 10 bases between them.

This sequence joins TRBV5-1 and TRBJ2-1; 11 nucleotides agree with TRBD2. This CDR3 has 13 amino acids. Germline loops: CDR1 SGHRS, CDR2 YFSETQ. After removal of 4 bases from V and 10 bases from J, the junction contained 4 bases not matched to a gene. The CDR3, as DNA: TGCGCCAGCAGCCCGGGGACTAGCGGCGAGCAGTTCTTC. This sequence encodes CASSPGTSGEQFF. Full variable domain (remainder filled in from reference TRBV5-1 and TRBJ2-1): KAGVTQTPRYLIKTRGQQVTLSCSPISGHRSVSWYQQTPGQGLQFLFEYFSETQRNKGNFPGRFSGRQFSNSRSEMNVSTLELGDSALYLCASSPGTSGEQFFGPGTRLTVL.

The chain links TRBV7-8 to TRBJ2-5; 7 bases fit TRBD2. This CDR3 comprises 13 residues. Germline CDR1 reads SGHVS; CDR2 reads FQNEAQ. The ends lost 5 bases at V and 4 bases at J; junction bases unmatched: 4. CDR3 DNA: TGTGCCAGCAGCCGGACTAGTTTAGAGACCCAGTACTTC. Protein product: CASSRTSLETQYF. The full variable domain, its missing parts supplied by reference TRBV7-8 and TRBJ2-5, is GAGVSQSPRYKVAKRGQDVALRCDPISGHVSLFWYQQALGQGPEFLTYFQNEAQLDKSGLPSDRFFAERPEGSVSTLKIQRTQQEDSAVYLCASSRTSLETQYFGPGTRLLVL.

The CDR3 protein is CSVDSHRSGANVLTF. The DNA of the CDR3 is TGCAGCGTAGACAGCCACCGCTCTGGGGCCAACGTCCTGACTTTC. The rearrangement joins TRBV29-1 to TRBJ2-6; D is possibly TRBD1 (5 bases). CDR1 SQVTM and CDR2 ANQGSEA come from the germline V gene. The CDR3 spans 15 residues. V lost 6 bases and J 0 bases, leaving 12 bases between the germline ends.